This entry lists 10 T cell receptor beta chains sequenced from one sample in a study of T-cell reconstitution after alpha-beta-depleted transplantation in children (dated by TCRdb to the mid-2010s). Libraries were prepared through PCR. These reads were obtained on an Illumina HiSeq 2500. To normalize quantification of the TCRbeta repertoire, the TCR libraries were built with molecular barcoding that relied on unique molecular identifiers. TCRdb trimmed the raw reads at Q25, called clones with MiXCR and kept productive beta chains. Each entry merges the rows of one CDR3 protein and shows their most common DNA and genes. This sample holds over 300,000 distinct CDR3 sequences; about a tenth were observed only once. The ten top clones hold 2% to 2.5% of the sample. This sample comprised PBMCs from the stem cell graft donor, obtained from the stem cell graft. These receptor sequences come from a human donor who donated a stem cell graft to a child with acute lymphoblastic leukemia.

This clonotype was counted a few times. The chain combines TRBV7-2 with TRBJ2-1; 11 bases match TRBD2. This CDR3 region has 23 residues. The junction had 26 bases not matched to a gene; V was cut back by 2 bases and J by 5 bases. Germline-derived CDR1 and CDR2 are SGHTA and FQGNSA. CDR3 DNA sequence: TGTGCCAGCAGCTTATTCGGGGGCTTGGGACGACTAGCGGGAATAGACATCGACAATGAGCAGTTCTTC. Translating gives CASSLFGGLGRLAGIDIDNEQFF.

As regards this clonotype: The junction departs from the called germline gene at one end, perhaps through a read error. The J gene is TRBJ2-1, the V gene TRBV29-1; 7 nucleotides match TRBD1. The germline V gene has CDR1 SQVTM and CDR2 ANQGSEA. The CDR3 loop spans 14 amino acids. CDR3 region: CSGRQGVVYNERFF. The DNA of the CDR3 is TGCAGCGGTCGACAGGGAGTGGTCTACAATGAGCGGTTCTTC.

This clonotype has more than one count but fewer than ten. J is TRBJ2-7 and V is TRBV7-8; TRBD2 aligns across 9 bases. The CDR3 loop spans 15 amino acids. The ends lost 5 bases at V and 4 bases at J; junction bases unmatched: 9. Germline V CDR1 and CDR2: SGHVS, FQNEAQ. This CDR3 reads CASSPPLREGYEQYF. The CDR3 DNA reads TGTGCCAGCAGCCCTCCTTTGCGGGAGGGTTACGAGCAGTACTTC.

The gene calls are TRBV12-3 or TRBV12-4 and TRBJ2-7, with 8 bases aligning to TRBD2. The CDR3 sequence is 14 residues long. The trim removed 4 bases at V and 2 bases at J, leaving 4 bases unmatched. The CDR3 sequence: CASSSAGVPYEQYF. In DNA form, the CDR3 reads TGTGCCAGCAGTTCAGCGGGAGTCCCCTACGAGCAGTACTTC.

In its sample, this clonotype was seen many times. This chain joins TRBV6-1 and TRBJ1-6, with D possibly matching TRBD1 (5 bases). The CDR3 is 15 residues long. Trimming shortened V by 6 bases and J by 7 bases, and 16 bases separated the two germline ends. The V gene's germline CDR1 is MNHNS and CDR2 SASEGT. CDR3 amino acids: CASRPTGTENSPLHF. Written as DNA, the CDR3 is TGTGCCAGCAGGCCCACCGGGACGGAAAATTCACCCCTCCACTTT.

The V and J genes are TRBV19 and TRBJ1-5; no definite D call. V was trimmed by 6 bases and J by 4 bases, leaving 22 bases between them. Germline loops: CDR1 LNHDA, CDR2 SQIVND (reference sequence). The CDR3 loop spans 17 amino acids. DNA for the CDR3: TGTGCCAGTAGGCCCCCAAACTCGCTGGGTCTAAATCAGCCCCAGCATTTT. Translating gives CASRPPNSLGLNQPQHF. The complete variable domain, with remaining parts taken from reference TRBV19 and TRBJ1-5, reads DGGITQSPKYLFRKEGQNVTLSCEQNLNHDAMYWYRQDPGQGLRLIYYSQIVNDFQKGDIAEGYSVSREKKESFPLTVTSAQKNPTAFYLCASRPPNSLGLNQPQHFGDGTRLSIL.

The CDR3: CASSRISGRGSTDTQYF. The DNA for the CDR3 is TGTGCCAGCAGCCGCATTAGCGGGAGGGGAAGCACAGATACGCAGTATTTT. The chain couples TRBV6-9 to TRBJ2-3; 11 bases map to TRBD2. CDR1 and CDR2 from the germline V gene are MNHGY and SVAAGI. CDR3 length equals 17 residues. Trimming cost V 6 bases and J 0 bases; bases outside gene matches: 8.

This clonotype was observed a few times. The chain has TRBV5-1 and TRBJ2-5; 7 nucleotides agree with TRBD2. The CDR3 consists of 18 residues. Losses at the gene ends were 2 bases for V and 1 base for J; bases not matched to a gene: 14. Per the germline V gene, CDR1 is SGHRS and CDR2 is YFSETQ. The CDR3 reads CASSFSPRREYPQETQYF. The DNA of the CDR3 is TGCGCCAGCAGCTTTTCCCCCAGGCGGGAGTATCCCCAAGAGACCCAGTACTTC.

V is TRBV7-9 and J is TRBJ2-7; 10 bases fit TRBD1. Germline values: CDR1 SEHNR, CDR2 FQNEAQ (reference sequence). The CDR3 has 15 amino acids. The ends lost 6 bases at V and 3 bases at J; junction bases unmatched: 8. The CDR3 DNA reads TGTGCCAGCAGTGTGACAGGGGGCCTTCTCTACGAGCAGTACTTC. As protein: CASSVTGGLLYEQYF.

The chain is built from TRBV7-9 and TRBJ1-5; the D gene is possibly TRBD1 (5 bases). Trimming removed 4 bases at V and 9 bases at J, with 22 bases between. This CDR3 contains 16 residues. Germline V lookup: CDR1 SEHNR, CDR2 FQNEAQ (reference sequence). CDR3 in amino acids: CASSSVRGSGITPQHF. The CDR3 DNA follows: TGTGCCAGCAGCTCGGTAAGGGGATCCGGAATTACGCCCCAGCATTTT.